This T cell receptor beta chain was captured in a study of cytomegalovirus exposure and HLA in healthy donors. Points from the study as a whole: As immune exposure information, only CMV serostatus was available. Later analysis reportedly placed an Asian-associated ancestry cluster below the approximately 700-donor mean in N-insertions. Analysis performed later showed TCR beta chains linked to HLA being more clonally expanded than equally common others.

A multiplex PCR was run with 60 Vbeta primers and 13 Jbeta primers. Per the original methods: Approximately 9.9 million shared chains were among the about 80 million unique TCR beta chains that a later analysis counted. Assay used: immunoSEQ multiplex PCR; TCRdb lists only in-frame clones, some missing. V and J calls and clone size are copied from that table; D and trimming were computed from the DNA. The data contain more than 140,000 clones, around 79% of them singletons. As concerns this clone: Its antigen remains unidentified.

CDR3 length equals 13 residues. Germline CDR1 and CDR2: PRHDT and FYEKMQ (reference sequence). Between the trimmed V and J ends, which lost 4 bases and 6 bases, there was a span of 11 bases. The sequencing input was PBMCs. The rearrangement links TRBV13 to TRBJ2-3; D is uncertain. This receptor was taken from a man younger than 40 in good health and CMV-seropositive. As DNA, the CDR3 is TGTGCCAGCAGCTCACGCCTGGAGGATACGCAGTATTTT. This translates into CASSSRLEDTQYF.